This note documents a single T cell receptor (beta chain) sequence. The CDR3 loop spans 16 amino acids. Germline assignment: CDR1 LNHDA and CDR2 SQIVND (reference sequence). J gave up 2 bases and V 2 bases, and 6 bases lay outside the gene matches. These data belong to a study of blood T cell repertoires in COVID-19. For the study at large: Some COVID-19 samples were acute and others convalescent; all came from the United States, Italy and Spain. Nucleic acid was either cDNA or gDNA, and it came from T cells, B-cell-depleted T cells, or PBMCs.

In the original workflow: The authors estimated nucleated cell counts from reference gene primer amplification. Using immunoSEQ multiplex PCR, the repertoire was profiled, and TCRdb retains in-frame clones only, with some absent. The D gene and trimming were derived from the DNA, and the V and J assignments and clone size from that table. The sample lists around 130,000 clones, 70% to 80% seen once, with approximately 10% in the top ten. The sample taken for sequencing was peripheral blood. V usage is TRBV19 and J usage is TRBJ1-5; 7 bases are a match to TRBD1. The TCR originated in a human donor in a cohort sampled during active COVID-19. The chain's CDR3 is CASSIWSGQGNQPQHF. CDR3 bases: TGTGCCAGTAGTATATGGTCCGGACAGGGCAATCAGCCCCAGCATTTT.